These T cell receptor beta chains were read from a single sample in a study of blood T cell repertoires in COVID-19. This table comes from immunoSEQ multiplex PCR, and its TCRdb copy is limited to in-frame clones, with some not included. The table has around 30,000 clones, almost 85% seen once. Sample: peripheral blood. These receptors all come from a man in his sixties with active COVID-19. Both conserved end residues are part of each CDR3. A D gene is named only where the DNA matches it firmly. Only part of the rows carry a size: once, few, many, or a class if the clone is expanded.

v_call: TRBV7-6; d_call: .; j_call: TRBJ2-1; clone_size: .; cdr3_nt: TGTGCCAGCAGCCCCCCTAAGTACAATGAGCAGTTCTTC; cdr3_aa: CASSPPKYNEQFF
v_call: TRBV6-5; d_call: .; j_call: TRBJ2-2; clone_size: .; cdr3_nt: TGTGCCAGCGAAATCGCGGGCCGCACCGGGGAGCTGTTTTTT; cdr3_aa: CASEIAGRTGELFF
v_call: TRBV13; d_call: TRBD2; j_call: TRBJ2-3; clone_size: few; cdr3_nt: TGTGCCAGCAGCTTAGGTAGCGGGAGTAAGATCCAGTATTTT; cdr3_aa: CASSLGSGSKIQYF
v_call: TRBV19; d_call: .; j_call: TRBJ2-6; clone_size: .; cdr3_nt: TGTGCCAGTAGATACAGGAGCTCTGGGGCCAACGTCCTGACTTTC; cdr3_aa: CASRYRSSGANVLTF
v_call: TRBV5-5; d_call: TRBD2; j_call: TRBJ2-2; clone_size: .; cdr3_nt: TGTGCCAGCCGCGGGGCCCCCCTAGCGGGACCCGGGGAGCTGTTTTTT; cdr3_aa: CASRGAPLAGPGELFF
v_call: TRBV28; d_call: .; j_call: TRBJ2-3; clone_size: once; cdr3_nt: TGTGCCAGCAGTTTACTCCTACGCACAGATACGCAGTATTTT; cdr3_aa: CASSLLLRTDTQYF
v_call: TRBV18; d_call: .; j_call: TRBJ2-7; clone_size: .; cdr3_nt: TGTGCCAGCTCACCAACGGGAACCTCCTACGAGCAGTACTTC; cdr3_aa: CASSPTGTSYEQYF
v_call: TRBV18; d_call: .; j_call: TRBJ1-1; clone_size: .; cdr3_nt: TGTGCCAGCTCAGGGCAGAGTAACACTGAAGCTTTCTTT; cdr3_aa: CASSGQSNTEAFF
v_call: TRBV7-9; d_call: TRBD1; j_call: TRBJ2-2; clone_size: .; cdr3_nt: TGTGCCAGCAGCCATCCAAGGGAGGGACAGGGGGCTGCCGGGGAGCTGTTTTTT; cdr3_aa: CASSHPREGQGAAGELFF
v_call: TRBV27; d_call: TRBD1; j_call: TRBJ1-3; clone_size: few; cdr3_nt: TGTGCCAGCAGTCCCGCCGGGACAGGGGGCATAAGCTCTGGAAACACCATATATTTT; cdr3_aa: CASSPAGTGGISSGNTIYF
v_call: TRBV3-1/TRBV3-2; d_call: TRBD2; j_call: TRBJ2-1; clone_size: .; cdr3_nt: TGTGCCAGCAGCCAAGGGAGGGCTCCATCGACTAGCGGGAGGGTTGAGCAGTTCTTC; cdr3_aa: CASSQGRAPSTSGRVEQFF
v_call: TRBV5-6; d_call: .; j_call: TRBJ1-2; clone_size: .; cdr3_nt: TGTGCCAGCAGCTTGTGGGGGCCAAGTGGCTACACCTTC; cdr3_aa: CASSLWGPSGYTF
v_call: TRBV18; d_call: TRBD1; j_call: TRBJ1-2; clone_size: .; cdr3_nt: TGTGCCAGCTCACCACCGGGGACAGGCGGGGGCCCCCGAGGCTACACCTTC; cdr3_aa: CASSPPGTGGGPRGYTF
v_call: TRBV2; d_call: .; j_call: TRBJ1-2; clone_size: .; cdr3_nt: TGTGCCAGCACCGAACGGGGGACGGATGGCTACACCTTC; cdr3_aa: CASTERGTDGYTF
v_call: TRBV15; d_call: .; j_call: TRBJ2-5; clone_size: .; cdr3_nt: TGTGCCACCAGGCAAAACGGGGGTGGAGAGACCCAGTACTTC; cdr3_aa: CATRQNGGGETQYF
v_call: TRBV18; d_call: TRBD1; j_call: TRBJ2-1; clone_size: once; cdr3_nt: TGTGCCAGCTCAGCGGCACTAGGGACAGCCAATGAGCAGTTCTTC; cdr3_aa: CASSAALGTANEQFF
v_call: TRBV7-8; d_call: TRBD2; j_call: TRBJ2-5; clone_size: .; cdr3_nt: TGTGCCAGCAGCTTAGCGAGCGGGAGTCCCCTAGAGACCCAGTACTTC; cdr3_aa: CASSLASGSPLETQYF
v_call: TRBV7-9; d_call: TRBD1; j_call: TRBJ1-5; clone_size: .; cdr3_nt: TGTGCCAGCAGTAGACAGGGGGCTTCTCAGCCCCAGCATTTT; cdr3_aa: CASSRQGASQPQHF
v_call: TRBV11-2; d_call: TRBD2; j_call: TRBJ2-2; clone_size: few; cdr3_nt: TGTGCCAGCAGCCCCCAGGGACTAGCGTTTACCGGGGAGCTGTTTTTT; cdr3_aa: CASSPQGLAFTGELFF
v_call: TRBV18; d_call: TRBD2; j_call: TRBJ2-3; clone_size: .; cdr3_nt: TGTGCCAGCTCACTAGCGGGAGGTTCTCCAGATACGCAGTATTTT; cdr3_aa: CASSLAGGSPDTQYF
v_call: TRBV28; d_call: .; j_call: TRBJ2-7; clone_size: .; cdr3_nt: TGTGCCAGCAGTTCCGACACCATAAGCGAGCAGTACTTC; cdr3_aa: CASSSDTISEQYF
v_call: TRBV29-1; d_call: .; j_call: TRBJ1-1; clone_size: .; cdr3_nt: TGCAGCGTTGAAGGCCAGGGTGGCACTGAAGCTTTCTTT; cdr3_aa: CSVEGQGGTEAFF
v_call: TRBV6-5; d_call: TRBD2; j_call: TRBJ2-7; clone_size: .; cdr3_nt: TGTGCCAGTACCTCCGGGGGGGTCCACGAGCAGTACTTC; cdr3_aa: CASTSGGVHEQYF
v_call: TRBV2; d_call: TRBD1; j_call: TRBJ1-6; clone_size: .; cdr3_nt: TGTGCCAGCAGGAAGACAGGGATCAATTCACCCCTCCACTTT; cdr3_aa: CASRKTGINSPLHF
v_call: TRBV5-4; d_call: .; j_call: TRBJ2-4; clone_size: .; cdr3_nt: TGTGCCAGCAAAACAGATGCCAAAAACATTCAGTACTTC; cdr3_aa: CASKTDAKNIQYF
v_call: TRBV12-3/TRBV12-4; d_call: TRBD2; j_call: TRBJ2-7; clone_size: .; cdr3_nt: TGTGCCAGCAGTGGACTAGCGGGATACGAGCAGTACTTC; cdr3_aa: CASSGLAGYEQYF
v_call: TRBV24-1; d_call: .; j_call: TRBJ1-5; clone_size: few; cdr3_nt: TGTGCCACCAGTGATGGGGCAGGGGTTGGAAATCAGCCCCAGCATTTT; cdr3_aa: CATSDGAGVGNQPQHF
v_call: TRBV6-5; d_call: TRBD1; j_call: TRBJ2-5; clone_size: .; cdr3_nt: TGTGCCAGCAGTTTCGGACAGGGCCCCCAGACCCAGTACTTC; cdr3_aa: CASSFGQGPQTQYF
v_call: TRBV6-1; d_call: TRBD1; j_call: TRBJ1-6; clone_size: .; cdr3_nt: TGTGCCAGCAGTGGAGGACAGGGGGTATCCTATAATTCACCCCTCCACTTT; cdr3_aa: CASSGGQGVSYNSPLHF
v_call: TRBV7-2; d_call: .; j_call: TRBJ2-3; clone_size: .; cdr3_nt: TGTGCCAGCAGCTTAGTTCTGACGGAGCCGAGCACAGATACGCAGTATTTT; cdr3_aa: CASSLVLTEPSTDTQYF
v_call: TRBV28; d_call: TRBD1; j_call: TRBJ2-7; clone_size: once; cdr3_nt: TGTGCCAGCACCGTGACAGGGGTCTACGAGCAGTACTTC; cdr3_aa: CASTVTGVYEQYF
v_call: TRBV24-1; d_call: TRBD1; j_call: TRBJ1-2; clone_size: .; cdr3_nt: TGTGCCACCAGTGATCCCACAGGGGATCGAGGCTACACCTTC; cdr3_aa: CATSDPTGDRGYTF
v_call: TRBV7-6; d_call: .; j_call: TRBJ1-5; clone_size: once; cdr3_nt: TGTGCCAGCAGCTTAGGGACAGCAACCCAGCCCCAGCATTTT; cdr3_aa: CASSLGTATQPQHF
v_call: TRBV14; d_call: .; j_call: TRBJ1-4; clone_size: .; cdr3_nt: TGTGCCAGCAGCCAGAGGGTCTCGCTGAATGAAAAACTGTTTTTT; cdr3_aa: CASSQRVSLNEKLFF
v_call: TRBV7-3; d_call: TRBD2; j_call: TRBJ2-7; clone_size: .; cdr3_nt: TGTGCCAGCAGCCCCTCGGGAGGGCCTCTTTACGAGCAGTACTTC; cdr3_aa: CASSPSGGPLYEQYF
v_call: TRBV11-2; d_call: TRBD1; j_call: TRBJ2-7; clone_size: .; cdr3_nt: TGTGCCAGCAAGAGCACAGGGGGCCACGAGCAGTACTTC; cdr3_aa: CASKSTGGHEQYF
v_call: TRBV5-1; d_call: TRBD2; j_call: TRBJ2-7; clone_size: medium-sized; cdr3_nt: TGCGCCAGCAGCTTGGAGGGTCCAGCGGGAGGAGACTACGAGCAGTACTTC; cdr3_aa: CASSLEGPAGGDYEQYF
v_call: TRBV14; d_call: TRBD1; j_call: TRBJ2-2; clone_size: .; cdr3_nt: TGTGCCAGCAATGGACAGGCGACCGGGGAGCTGTTTTTT; cdr3_aa: CASNGQATGELFF
v_call: TRBV3-1/TRBV3-2; d_call: .; j_call: TRBJ2-1; clone_size: .; cdr3_nt: TGTGCCAGCAGCCAAGAAGGTACGTGGGCCGGCAATGAGCAGTTCTTC; cdr3_aa: CASSQEGTWAGNEQFF
v_call: TRBV19; d_call: TRBD2; j_call: TRBJ2-1; clone_size: .; cdr3_nt: TGTGCCAGTAGTTTTGCAGGGACTAGCGGGAGTGGCTCCTACAATGAGCAGTTCTTC; cdr3_aa: CASSFAGTSGSGSYNEQFF
v_call: TRBV24-1; d_call: .; j_call: TRBJ2-7; clone_size: .; cdr3_nt: TGTGCCACCAGTGAGACCAGCGGGCCCTCCTACGAGCAGTACTTC; cdr3_aa: CATSETSGPSYEQYF
v_call: TRBV28; d_call: TRBD1; j_call: TRBJ1-5; clone_size: .; cdr3_nt: TGTGCCAGCAGACCCGGACAGGTGACTAATCAGCCCCAGCATTTT; cdr3_aa: CASRPGQVTNQPQHF
v_call: TRBV7-9; d_call: .; j_call: TRBJ1-6; clone_size: .; cdr3_nt: TGTGCCAGCAGCTTATCAGGGTCCAATTCACCCCTCCACTTT; cdr3_aa: CASSLSGSNSPLHF
v_call: TRBV5-4; d_call: TRBD2; j_call: TRBJ2-3; clone_size: .; cdr3_nt: TGTGCCAGCAGCCCTCGAGGACTAGCGGGAGAAGAAGATACGCAGTATTTT; cdr3_aa: CASSPRGLAGEEDTQYF
v_call: TRBV7-8; d_call: TRBD1; j_call: TRBJ1-6; clone_size: .; cdr3_nt: TGTGCCAGCAGCATGGGACAGGGTGGTTCACCCCTCCACTTT; cdr3_aa: CASSMGQGGSPLHF
v_call: TRBV19; d_call: TRBD1; j_call: TRBJ2-2; clone_size: once; cdr3_nt: TGTGCCACCCTCCCGGGGACAGGGACCGGGGAGCTGTTTTTT; cdr3_aa: CATLPGTGTGELFF
v_call: TRBV7-9; d_call: .; j_call: TRBJ1-1; clone_size: .; cdr3_nt: TGTGCCAGCAGCTTTAGGGGGTCATCCCTCATCACTGAAGCTTTCTTT; cdr3_aa: CASSFRGSSLITEAFF
v_call: TRBV6-5; d_call: .; j_call: TRBJ1-1; clone_size: few; cdr3_nt: TGTGCCAGCAGCCAGAGAGGGGGAGTGGGGACTGAAGCTTTCTTT; cdr3_aa: CASSQRGGVGTEAFF
v_call: TRBV7-2; d_call: TRBD1; j_call: TRBJ1-5; clone_size: .; cdr3_nt: TGTGCCAGCAGCCGGGGGACAGTCCGCAATCAGCCCCAGCATTTT; cdr3_aa: CASSRGTVRNQPQHF
v_call: TRBV28; d_call: .; j_call: TRBJ2-3; clone_size: .; cdr3_nt: TGTGCCAGCAGTTCGGGGTCCACTAGCACAGATACGCAGTATTTT; cdr3_aa: CASSSGSTSTDTQYF
v_call: TRBV2; d_call: TRBD2; j_call: TRBJ2-1; clone_size: .; cdr3_nt: TGTGCCAGCAGATCGATACTAGCGGGAGCACTCAATGAGCAGTTCTTC; cdr3_aa: CASRSILAGALNEQFF
v_call: TRBV7-6; d_call: .; j_call: TRBJ2-7; clone_size: .; cdr3_nt: TGTGCCAGCAGCTTAGGCACCCCCCTAAGGAGCTCCTACGAGCAGTACTTC; cdr3_aa: CASSLGTPLRSSYEQYF
v_call: TRBV5-1; d_call: .; j_call: TRBJ2-6; clone_size: .; cdr3_nt: TGCGCCAGCAGCGCGTACTCTGGGGCCAACGTCCTGACTTTC; cdr3_aa: CASSAYSGANVLTF
v_call: TRBV4-1; d_call: TRBD2; j_call: TRBJ2-1; clone_size: .; cdr3_nt: TGCGCCAGCAGCCAAGACGGACTAGCGGGAGCCAACTCCTACAATGAGCAGTTCTTC; cdr3_aa: CASSQDGLAGANSYNEQFF
v_call: TRBV9; d_call: TRBD2; j_call: TRBJ2-3; clone_size: .; cdr3_nt: TGTGCCAGCAGCGCCCACGGGACTAGCGGAACAGATACGCAGTATTTT; cdr3_aa: CASSAHGTSGTDTQYF